The clone carrying this TCR beta chain came up a few times. Its target is not known. The source of the sample is a study of identical twins. Unique molecular identifiers were present on the cDNA, and a universal primer site came from template switching. TCRdb re-called the 5' RACE reads through MiXCR, storing one row per CDR3 protein. This table holds hundreds of thousands of distinct CDR3 sequences, 24% found once. This CDR3 is built from 13 residues. V lost 5 bases to trimming and J lost 7 bases; unmatched junction nucleotides: 0. Germline CDR1 and CDR2: KGHDR and SFDVKD. General study points: Interpretation of the results relied on cross-sectional statistical analysis and not on following the same donors.

This sample also belongs to another study, concerning T cells expressing NK-cell markers.

V usage is TRBV24-1 and J usage is TRBJ2-1; TRBD2 aligns across 11 bases. The receptor was derived from a woman under 30 in good health. Sequences were obtained from CD4+ T cells sorted from blood. The CDR3 is CATSVAGGNEQFF. As DNA, the CDR3 is TGTGCCACCAGTGTAGCGGGAGGGAATGAGCAGTTCTTC.